These 16 T cell receptor beta chains were all obtained from the same sample, sequenced in a study of cytomegalovirus exposure and HLA in healthy donors. The PCR employed 60 Vbeta primers together with 13 Jbeta primers. Repertoires were generated with immunoSEQ multiplex PCR, while TCRdb's copy carries only in-frame clones and drops some. Here the sample spans around 140,000 clones, about three quarters being singletons. Sequenced: PBMCs. The receptor source for this set is a man aged 45-65 years in good health and CMV-seropositive.

In this sample, this clone turned up once. The genes are TRBV5-1 and TRBJ2-7; a possible D gene is TRBD1 (5 bases). The CDR3 sequence is 14 residues long. Trimming shortened V by 0 bases and J by 2 bases, and 9 bases separated the two germline ends. Germline lookup yields CDR1 SGHRS and CDR2 YFSETQ. CDR3 bases: TGCGCCAGCAGCTTGGATGGGGCGACCTACGAGCAGTACTTC. Amino acid sequence: CASSLDGATYEQYF.

V and J are TRBV19 and TRBJ2-5, with 10 bases fitting TRBD1. The end of the DNA is better explained by TRBJ2-7, so the J call may be wrong. Germline-derived CDR1 and CDR2 are LNHDA and SQIVND (reference sequence). This CDR3 has 16 residues. DNA of the CDR3: TGTGCCAGTAGGGAGGGTTCGACAGGGGGCAGGGACGAGCAGTACTTC. Translated, it gives CASREGSTGGRDEQYF.

This clone was seen more than once but under ten times. The rearrangement joins TRBV5-6 to TRBJ1-5; D is unclear. Germline V gene data show CDR1 as SGHDT and CDR2 as YYEEEE. V shed 2 bases and J shed 4 bases, with 4 bases lying between them. CDR3 length: 12 residues. This chain's CDR3 is CASSFSNQPQHF. CDR3 DNA sequence: TGTGCCAGCAGCTTCAGTAATCAGCCCCAGCATTTT.

This clone is a singleton in its sample. This sequence joins TRBV4-1 and TRBJ2-3, with D uncertain. The germline V gene encodes CDR1 MGHRA and CDR2 YSYEKL. The CDR3 has 13 amino acids. Trimming took 0 bases from V and 4 from J, leaving 5 bases between them. Here the CDR3 DNA reads TGCGCCAGCAGCCAAGATGGGCCAGATACGCAGTATTTT. Translation: CASSQDGPDTQYF.

The chain recombines TRBV7-2 with TRBJ2-5; 7 nucleotides match TRBD2. TRBJ2-7 explains the end of the DNA better; the J call may be wrong. CDR1 and CDR2 from the germline V gene are SGHTA and FQGNSA. The CDR3 extends over 17 amino acids. The CDR3 DNA is TGTGCCAGCAGCTTAGGAGGGCAGCGGGGAAGAAGCTACGAGCAGTACTTC. Protein: CASSLGGQRGRSYEQYF.

The chain joins TRBV4-1 to TRBJ1-1, with TRBD1 matching over 7 bases. J lost 1 base, V lost 4 bases, and 3 bases had no gene match. Per germline, CDR1 MGHRA and CDR2 YSYEKL. This CDR3 region has 14 residues. The DNA for the CDR3 is TGCGCCAGCAGCCGCGGACAGGAGAACACTGAAGCTTTCTTT. Amino acid sequence: CASSRGQENTEAFF.

The chain joins TRBV10-3 to TRBJ2-5, with 8 bases identical to TRBD2. Trimming removed 11 bases from V and 5 bases from J; junction bases left unmatched: 16. CDR3 length: 15 residues. Germline CDR1 reads ENHRY; CDR2 reads SYGVKD. The CDR3 sequence: CAAAGAGKRSETQYF. The CDR3 bases are TGTGCCGCAGCGGGGGCGGGAAAGAGATCGGAGACCCAGTACTTC.

A few counts support this clone. The V call is TRBV6-1, the J call TRBJ1-4, with 7 bases matching TRBD1. Germline values: CDR1 MNHNS, CDR2 SASEGT. The CDR3 extends over 14 amino acids. Trimming took 4 bases from V and 6 from J; bases not matched to a gene: 5. CDR3 in DNA: TGTGCCAGCAGTGGGTGGCAGGGGGATGAAAAACTGTTTTTT. This translates into CASSGWQGDEKLFF.

V and J are TRBV6-1 and TRBJ1-6; D is perhaps TRBD1 (6 bases). The V and J ends lost 11 bases and 7 bases respectively, with 18 bases between them. The germline V gene has CDR1 MNHNS and CDR2 SASEGT. The CDR3 extends over 14 amino acids. The CDR3 reads CASLDRRPNSPLHF. DNA of the CDR3: TGTGCCTCGCTTGACAGGCGACCCAATTCACCCCTCCACTTT.

This chain links TRBV5-1 with TRBJ1-2; 9 bases map to TRBD1. CDR3 length: 15 residues. V was clipped by 4 bases and J by 4 bases; unmatched bases: 8. Germline assignment: CDR1 SGHRS and CDR2 YFSETQ. The CDR3 sequence is CASSTTGGAGYGYTF. The CDR3 nucleotides read TGCGCCAGCAGCACTACAGGGGGCGCAGGCTATGGCTACACCTTC.

V gene TRBV21-1 combines with J gene TRBJ2-3; the D call TRBD2 from the table was never checked on the DNA. TRBV21-1 is reported as a pseudogene. This CDR3 has 17 residues. CDR3 loop: CASSKGGLFRGTDTQYF. In DNA form, the CDR3 reads TGTGCCAGCAGCAAAGGAGGGTTATTTAGAGGCACAGATACGCAGTATTTT.

This chain joins TRBV5-4 and TRBJ1-2, with a tentative D call TRBD1 (5 bases). The V and J ends lost 6 bases and 7 bases respectively, with 19 bases between them. CDR3 length: 14 residues. The germline V gene has CDR1 SGHNT and CDR2 YYREEE (reference sequence). The CDR3 sequence: CASTPQGSGFGYTF. DNA for the CDR3: TGTGCCAGCACCCCGCAGGGTAGCGGTTTTGGCTACACCTTC.

V and J are TRBV29-1 and TRBJ2-1, with 9 nucleotides matching TRBD2. Germline-derived CDR1 and CDR2 are SQVTM and ANQGSEA. Trimming cost V 6 bases and J 12 bases; bases outside gene matches: 6. This CDR3 contains 11 residues. This CDR3 reads CSVRPGLAQFF. For the CDR3, the DNA is TGCAGCGTCCGCCCGGGACTAGCGCAGTTCTTC.

The rearrangement joins TRBV4-2 to TRBJ2-5, with a tentative D call TRBD2 (6 bases). This CDR3 has 13 amino acids. CDR1 and CDR2 from the germline V gene are LGHNA and YNFKEQ. The germline V and J ends were trimmed by 5 bases and 1 base, with 8 bases remaining between them. The CDR3 here is CASSTGLQETQYF. CDR3 in DNA: TGTGCCAGCAGCACGGGACTCCAAGAGACCCAGTACTTC.

The rearrangement joins TRBV4-1 to TRBJ2-1; the match to TRBD2 covers 9 bases. Germline CDR1 and CDR2: MGHRA and YSYEKL. The CDR3 has 16 residues. With V trimmed by 0 bases and J by 6 bases, 6 bases remained unmatched. CDR3 nucleotide sequence: TGCGCCAGCAGCCAAGATTTCCGGGGACTAGCCAATGAGCAGTTCTTC. Translation: CASSQDFRGLANEQFF.

The rearrangement links TRBV4-3 to TRBJ1-3; 7 bases are a match to TRBD1. Trimming removed 1 base from V and 0 bases from J; junction bases left unmatched: 3. The CDR3 consists of 16 residues. Per the germline V gene, CDR1 is LGHNA and CDR2 is YSLEER. CDR3 protein: CASSQARDSSGNTIYF. CDR3 nucleotide sequence: TGCGCCAGCAGCCAAGCCCGGGACAGCTCTGGAAACACCATATATTTT.